The T cell receptor (beta chain) under discussion was sequenced for a study of T cell responses to AZD1222 COVID-19 vaccine. Findings and limits, study-wide: Two AZD1222 administrations were followed by greater Spike-specific TCR breadth and depth. Among spike-specific TCRs, nearly half reportedly target unmutated variant regions. CD4 TCRs covered the whole spike, strongest at regions 160-218 and 743-854. Sampling that yielded the repertoires occurred only after the peak T cell response.

V was cut by 2 bases and J by 0 bases, with 11 bases left in between. CDR3 length equals 17 residues. The germline gives CDR1 LNHDA, CDR2 SQIVND (reference sequence). Generated by immunoSEQ multiplex PCR, the TCRdb table keeps only in-frame clones and is missing some. The sample includes roughly 250,000 clones, 85% to 95% of them seen just once. Regarding this clone: Its specificity is not known.

This clonotype was obtained from an adult in good health. V usage is TRBV19 and J usage is TRBJ2-6; D gene uncertain. The material sequenced was peripheral blood, taken on day 0 of AZD1222 vaccination. The CDR3 bases are TGTGCCAGTAGTATATTTAAGGTACTCTCTGGGGCCAACGTCCTGACTTTC. Encoded protein: CASSIFKVLSGANVLTF.